This T cell receptor beta chain was profiled in a study of blood T cell repertoires in COVID-19. Whole-study context: Both acute and convalescent COVID-19 samples were obtained from the United States, Italy and Spain. PBMCs, B-cell-depleted T cells, or T cells were the source of the cDNA or gDNA that made up the material.

The CDR3 loop spans 16 amino acids. Germline values: CDR1 SGHTA, CDR2 FQGNSA. After removal of 5 bases from V and 6 bases from J, the junction contained 8 bases not matched to a gene. This clone has just one count. Original methodology: Reference gene primer amplification yielded estimated nucleated cell counts. Profiled with immunoSEQ multiplex PCR; TCRdb holds only in-frame clones, not every one. The V and J calls and clone size come from that table; D and trimming were worked out from the DNA. The sample lists 180,000 or so clones; around 85% were seen once. The sequence came from a human donor with active or convalescent COVID-19. The donor label of this sample is uncertain. The chain links TRBV7-2 to TRBJ2-1, with TRBD2 identical over 12 bases. Material for sequencing was peripheral blood. The CDR3 DNA is TGTGCCAGCAGCATATCTAGCGGGGGGGTAGGCAATGAGCAGTTCTTC. Protein product: CASSISSGGVGNEQFF.